The clone carrying this T cell receptor (beta chain) was found many times. The antigen is undetermined. This sample stems from a study of regulatory T cells in long-lasting Graves disease. Points from the study as a whole: Persistent Graves' disease cases displayed lower TCR diversity than newly diagnosed ones.

Relying on iRepertoire HTBI primers and Arm-PCR of CDR3 regions, the team built TCR beta libraries. Authors' processing steps: Taken together, the samples had 62 TRBV and 13 to 15 TRBJ segments identified. TCRdb fed the multiplex PCR reads into MiXCR, producing one record per CDR3 protein. TCRdb's processing, not the study's, gives the V and J calls here. The table includes 200,000 to 250,000 distinct CDR3 sequences, approximately 20% detected once. V shed 4 bases and J 4 bases; nucleotides not matched to a gene: 3. CDR1 is GTSNPN and CDR2 is SVGIG in the germline V gene (reference sequence). CDR3 length equals 15 residues. Regarding time point: newly diagnosed GD, antithyroid drugs for less than 3 months. Extracted PBMC RNA gave rise to the TCR library. Staff drew approximately 9.3 milliliters of peripheral blood into EDTA tubes.

This sequence joins TRBV30 and TRBJ2-1; TRBD2 aligns across 14 bases. The material was peripheral blood mononuclear cells (PBMCs), obtained at new diagnosis, from a patient treated with antithyroid drugs. This receptor was obtained from a female donor with Graves disease. The CDR3 spells CAWTRLAGGYNEQFF. CDR3 bases: TGTGCCTGGACGAGACTAGCGGGAGGGTACAATGAGCAGTTCTTC.